What follows are 3 T cell receptor beta chains derived from one specimen sequenced in a study of cytomegalovirus exposure and HLA in healthy donors. Both 60 Vbeta primers and 13 Jbeta primers went into the PCR. The assay was immunoSEQ multiplex PCR, and TCRdb's table has in-frame clones only and misses some. The table for this sample gives approximately 140,000 clones. The sequencing sample was made of PBMCs. The source is a woman in her late teens or twenties in good health and CMV-seronegative.

The V gene is TRBV10-3, the J gene TRBJ2-1; TRBD1 matches 7 bases. The CDR3 covers 18 residues. Trimming cost V 2 bases and J 3 bases; bases outside gene matches: 13. Germline V gene data show CDR1 as ENHRY and CDR2 as SYGVKD. CDR3 sequence: CAISEHYRGPRVYNEQFF. Here the CDR3 DNA reads TGTGCCATCAGTGAGCACTACAGGGGCCCTCGCGTCTACAATGAGCAGTTCTTC.

This chain uses TRBV9 with TRBJ2-7, with D tentatively TRBD2 (5 bases). The germline CDR1 and CDR2 sequences are SGDLS and YYNGEE. The V gene lost 0 bases and the J gene lost 6 bases, with 7 bases spanning the gap. The CDR3 runs 12 residues. CDR3 bases: TGTGCCAGCAGCGTAGACGGGGTCGAGCAGTACTTC. Translated, it gives CASSVDGVEQYF.

The chain carries TRBV5-6 and TRBJ2-2; possible D gene TRBD2, 6 bases. This CDR3 has 15 residues. Trimming shortened V by 3 bases and J by 4 bases, and 13 bases separated the two germline ends. Germline CDR1 reads SGHDT; CDR2 reads YYEEEE. The CDR3 protein is CASSSLTRSTGELFF. As DNA, the CDR3 is TGTGCCAGCAGCTCGCTGACTAGGAGCACCGGGGAGCTGTTTTTT.